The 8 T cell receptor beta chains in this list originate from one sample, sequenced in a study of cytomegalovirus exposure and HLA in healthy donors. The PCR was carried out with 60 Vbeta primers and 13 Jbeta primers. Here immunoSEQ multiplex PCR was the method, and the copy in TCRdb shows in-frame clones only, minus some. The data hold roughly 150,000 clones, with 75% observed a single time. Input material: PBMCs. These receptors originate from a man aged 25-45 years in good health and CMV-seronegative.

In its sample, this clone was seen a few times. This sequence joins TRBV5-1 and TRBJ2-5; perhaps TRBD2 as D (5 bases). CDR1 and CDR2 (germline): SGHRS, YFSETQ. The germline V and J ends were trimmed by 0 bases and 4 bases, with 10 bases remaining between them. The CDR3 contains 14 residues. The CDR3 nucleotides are TGCGCCAGCAGCTTGGTTACAGAGGGAGAGACCCAGTACTTC. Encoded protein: CASSLVTEGETQYF.

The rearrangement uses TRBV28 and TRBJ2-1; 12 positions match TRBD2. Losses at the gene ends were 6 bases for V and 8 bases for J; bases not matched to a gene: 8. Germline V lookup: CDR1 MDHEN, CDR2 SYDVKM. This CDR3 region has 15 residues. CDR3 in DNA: TGTGCCAGCAGGGGCGGGACTAGCGGGTGGGATGAGCAGTTCTTC. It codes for CASRGGTSGWDEQFF. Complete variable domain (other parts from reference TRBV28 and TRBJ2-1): DVKVTQSSRYLVKRTGEKVFLECVQDMDHENMFWYRQDPGLGLRLIYFSYDVKMKEKGDIPEGYSVSREKKERFSLILESASTNQTSMYLCASRGGTSGWDEQFFGPGTRLTVL.

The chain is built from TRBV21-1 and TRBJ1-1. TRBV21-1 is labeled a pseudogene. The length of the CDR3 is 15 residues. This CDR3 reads CASSKEEGMNTEAFF. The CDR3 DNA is TGTGCCAGCAGCAAAGAAGAGGGAATGAACACTGAAGCTTTCTTT.

CDR3 sequence reads: CASSYEAVGTYGYTF. In DNA, the CDR3 is TGTGCCAGCAGTTACGAGGCGGTCGGGACTTATGGCTACACCTTC. The chain uses TRBV6-5 and TRBJ1-2, with D possibly TRBD1 on 5 matching bases. Germline loops: CDR1 MNHEY, CDR2 SVGAGI. Trimming took 2 bases from V and 5 from J, leaving 15 bases between them. There are 15 residues in the CDR3.

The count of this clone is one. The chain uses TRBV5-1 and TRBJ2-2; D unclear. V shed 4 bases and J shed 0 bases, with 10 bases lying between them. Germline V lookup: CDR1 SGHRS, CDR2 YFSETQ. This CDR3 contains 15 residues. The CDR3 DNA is TGCGCCAGCAGCCTGACACCTTCGAACACCGGGGAGCTGTTTTTT. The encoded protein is CASSLTPSNTGELFF.

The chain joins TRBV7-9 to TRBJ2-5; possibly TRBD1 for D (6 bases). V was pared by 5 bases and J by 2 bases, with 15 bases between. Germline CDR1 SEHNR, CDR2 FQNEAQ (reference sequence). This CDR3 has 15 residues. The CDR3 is CASSPDGQRQETQYF. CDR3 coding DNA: TGTGCCAGCAGCCCAGACGGACAGCGACAAGAGACCCAGTACTTC.

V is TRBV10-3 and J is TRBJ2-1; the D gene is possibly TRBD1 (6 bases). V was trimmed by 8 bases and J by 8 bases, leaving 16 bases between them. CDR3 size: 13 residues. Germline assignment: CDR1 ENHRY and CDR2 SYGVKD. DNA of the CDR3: TGTGCCATCTTGGGGGCGAACACCGATGAGCAGTTCTTC. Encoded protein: CAILGANTDEQFF.

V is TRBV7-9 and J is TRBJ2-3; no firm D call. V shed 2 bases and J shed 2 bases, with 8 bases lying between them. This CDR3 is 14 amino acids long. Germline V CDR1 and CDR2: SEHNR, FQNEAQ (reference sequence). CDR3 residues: CASSLNGYTDTQYF. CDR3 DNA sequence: TGTGCCAGCAGCTTAAACGGTTACACAGATACGCAGTATTTT.